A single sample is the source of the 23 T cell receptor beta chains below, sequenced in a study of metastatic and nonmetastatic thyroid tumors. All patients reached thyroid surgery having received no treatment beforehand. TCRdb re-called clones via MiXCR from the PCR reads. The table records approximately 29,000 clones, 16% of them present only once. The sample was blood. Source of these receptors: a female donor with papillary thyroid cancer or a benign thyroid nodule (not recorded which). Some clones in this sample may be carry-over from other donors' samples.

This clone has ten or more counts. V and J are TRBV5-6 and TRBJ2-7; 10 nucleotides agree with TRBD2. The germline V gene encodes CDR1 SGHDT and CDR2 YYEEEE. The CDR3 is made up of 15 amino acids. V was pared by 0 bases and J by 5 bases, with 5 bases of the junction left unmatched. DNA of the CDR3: TGTGCCAGCAGCTTGGGCCTAGCGGGAGTGGACGAGCAGTACTTC. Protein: CASSLGLAGVDEQYF.

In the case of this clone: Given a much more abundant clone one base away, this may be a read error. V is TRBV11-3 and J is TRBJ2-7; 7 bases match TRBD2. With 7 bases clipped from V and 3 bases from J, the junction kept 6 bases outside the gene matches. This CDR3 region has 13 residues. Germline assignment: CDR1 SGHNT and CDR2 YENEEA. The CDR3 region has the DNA TGTGCCAGCATGACGGGGGAGGGCTACGAGCAGTACTTC. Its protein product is CASMTGEGYEQYF.

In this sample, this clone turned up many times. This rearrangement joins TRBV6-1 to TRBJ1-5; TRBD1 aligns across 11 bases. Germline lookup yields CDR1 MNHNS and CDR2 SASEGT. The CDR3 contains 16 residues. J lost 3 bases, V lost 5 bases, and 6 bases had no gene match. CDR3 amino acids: CASSSVGQGANQPQHF. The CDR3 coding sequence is TGTGCCAGCAGTTCCGTTGGACAGGGGGCCAATCAGCCCCAGCATTTT.

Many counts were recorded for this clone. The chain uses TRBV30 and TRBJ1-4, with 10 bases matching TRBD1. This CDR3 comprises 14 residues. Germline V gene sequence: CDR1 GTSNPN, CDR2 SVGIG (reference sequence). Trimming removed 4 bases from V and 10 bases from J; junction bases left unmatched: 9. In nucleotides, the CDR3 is TGTGCCTGGACTACGACAGGGGGCGAGGGAAAACTGTTTTTT. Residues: CAWTTTGGEGKLFF.

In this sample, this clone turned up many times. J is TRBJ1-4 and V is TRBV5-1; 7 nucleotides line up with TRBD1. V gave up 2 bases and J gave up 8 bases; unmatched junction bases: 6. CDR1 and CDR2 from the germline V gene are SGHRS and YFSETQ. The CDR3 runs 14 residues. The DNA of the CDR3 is TGCGCCAGCAGCTTTACAGGGGCTGGGGAAAAACTGTTTTTT. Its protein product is CASSFTGAGEKLFF.

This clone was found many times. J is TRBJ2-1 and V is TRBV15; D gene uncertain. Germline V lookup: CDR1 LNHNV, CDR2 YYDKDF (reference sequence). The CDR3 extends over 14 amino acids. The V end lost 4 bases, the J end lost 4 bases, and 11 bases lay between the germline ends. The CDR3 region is CATSKGKGYNEQFF. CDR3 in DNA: TGTGCCACCAGCAAAGGGAAAGGATACAATGAGCAGTTCTTC.

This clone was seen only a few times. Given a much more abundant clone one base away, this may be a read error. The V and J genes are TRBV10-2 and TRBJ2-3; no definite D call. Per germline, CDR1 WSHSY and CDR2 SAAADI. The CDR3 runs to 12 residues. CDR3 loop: CASTGTPDTRYF. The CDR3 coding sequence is TGCGCCAGCACAGGCACACCAGATACGCGGTATTTT.

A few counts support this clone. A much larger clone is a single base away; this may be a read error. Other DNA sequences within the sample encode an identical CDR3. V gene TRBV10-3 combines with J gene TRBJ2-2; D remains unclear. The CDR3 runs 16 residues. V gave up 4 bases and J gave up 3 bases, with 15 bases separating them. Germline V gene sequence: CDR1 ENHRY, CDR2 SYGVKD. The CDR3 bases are TGTGCCATCAGTGGGGTCTCTAATCTGGACACCGGGGAGCTGTTTTTT. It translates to CAISGVSNLDTGELFF.

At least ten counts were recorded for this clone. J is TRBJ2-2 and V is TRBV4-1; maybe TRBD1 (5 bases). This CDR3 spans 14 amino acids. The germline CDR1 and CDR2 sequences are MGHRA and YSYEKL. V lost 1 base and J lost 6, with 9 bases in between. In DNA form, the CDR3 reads TGCGCCAGCAGCCAAGTGCAGGGTGCCGGGGAGCTGTTTTTT. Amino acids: CASSQVQGAGELFF.

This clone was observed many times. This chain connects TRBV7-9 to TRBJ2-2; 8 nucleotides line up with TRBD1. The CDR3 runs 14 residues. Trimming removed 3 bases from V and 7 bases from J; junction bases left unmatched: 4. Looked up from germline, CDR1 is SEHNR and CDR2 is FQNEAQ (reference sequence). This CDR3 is CASSFAGGGGELFF. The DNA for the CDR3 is TGTGCCAGCAGCTTTGCAGGGGGCGGCGGGGAGCTGTTTTTT.

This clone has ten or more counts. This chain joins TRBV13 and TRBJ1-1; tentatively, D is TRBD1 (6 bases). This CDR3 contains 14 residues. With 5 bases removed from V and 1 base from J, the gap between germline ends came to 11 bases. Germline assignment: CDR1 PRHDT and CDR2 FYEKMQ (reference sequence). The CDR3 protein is CASSHSTGNTEAFF. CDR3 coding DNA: TGTGCCAGCAGCCACTCGACAGGGAACACTGAAGCTTTCTTT.

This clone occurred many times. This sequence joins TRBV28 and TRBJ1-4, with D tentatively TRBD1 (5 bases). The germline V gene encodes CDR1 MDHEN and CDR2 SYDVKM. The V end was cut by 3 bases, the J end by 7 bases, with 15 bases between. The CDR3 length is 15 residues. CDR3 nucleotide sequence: TGTGCCAGCAGTTTTGGTGGGGCGAGCAGTGAAAAACTGTTTTTT. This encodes CASSFGGASSEKLFF.

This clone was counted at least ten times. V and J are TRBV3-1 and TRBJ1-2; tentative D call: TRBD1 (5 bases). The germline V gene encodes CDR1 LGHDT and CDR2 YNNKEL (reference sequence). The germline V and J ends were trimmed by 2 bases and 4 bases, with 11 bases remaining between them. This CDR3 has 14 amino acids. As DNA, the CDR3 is TGTGCCAGCAGCCAAAGGGGTTTGGGCTATGGCTACACCTTC. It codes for CASSQRGLGYGYTF.

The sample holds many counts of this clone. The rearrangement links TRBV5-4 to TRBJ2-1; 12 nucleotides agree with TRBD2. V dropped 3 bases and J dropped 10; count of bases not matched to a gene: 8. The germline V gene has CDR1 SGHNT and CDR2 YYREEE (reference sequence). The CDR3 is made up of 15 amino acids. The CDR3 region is CASSYPGTSGQEQFF. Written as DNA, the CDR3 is TGTGCCAGCAGCTACCCGGGGACTAGCGGGCAAGAGCAGTTCTTC.

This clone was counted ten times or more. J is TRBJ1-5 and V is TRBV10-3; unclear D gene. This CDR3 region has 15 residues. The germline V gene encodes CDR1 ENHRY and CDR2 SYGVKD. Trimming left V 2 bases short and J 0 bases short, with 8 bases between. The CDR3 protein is CAISEVSDSNQPQHF. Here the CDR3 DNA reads TGTGCCATCAGTGAGGTCAGCGATAGCAATCAGCCCCAGCATTTT.

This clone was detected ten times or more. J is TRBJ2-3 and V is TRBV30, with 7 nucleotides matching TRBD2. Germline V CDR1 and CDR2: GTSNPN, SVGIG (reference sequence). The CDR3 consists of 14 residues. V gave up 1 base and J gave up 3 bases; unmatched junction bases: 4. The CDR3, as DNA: TGTGCCTGGAGTGAAACTAGCGAAACAGATACGCAGTATTTT. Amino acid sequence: CAWSETSETDTQYF.

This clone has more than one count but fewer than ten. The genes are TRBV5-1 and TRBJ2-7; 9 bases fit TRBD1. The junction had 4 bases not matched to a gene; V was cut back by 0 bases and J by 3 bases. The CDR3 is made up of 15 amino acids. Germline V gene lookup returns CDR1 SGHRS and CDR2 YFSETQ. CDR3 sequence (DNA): TGCGCCAGCAGCTTGGCTTGGACAGGGGACTACGAGCAGTACTTC. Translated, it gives CASSLAWTGDYEQYF.

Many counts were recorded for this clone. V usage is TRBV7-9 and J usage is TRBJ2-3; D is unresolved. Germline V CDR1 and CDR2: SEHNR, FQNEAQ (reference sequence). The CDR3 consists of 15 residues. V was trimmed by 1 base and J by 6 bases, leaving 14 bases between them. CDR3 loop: CASSLVVGSLDTQYF. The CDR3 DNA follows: TGTGCCAGCAGCTTAGTAGTTGGCAGCCTCGATACGCAGTATTTT.

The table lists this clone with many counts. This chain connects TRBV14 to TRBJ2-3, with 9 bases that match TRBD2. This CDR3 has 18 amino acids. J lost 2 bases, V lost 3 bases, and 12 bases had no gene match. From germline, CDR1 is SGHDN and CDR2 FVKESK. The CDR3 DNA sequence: TGTGCCAGCAGCCAGAGGAGTCCGCTAGCGGGGCTCACAGATACGCAGTATTTT. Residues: CASSQRSPLAGLTDTQYF.

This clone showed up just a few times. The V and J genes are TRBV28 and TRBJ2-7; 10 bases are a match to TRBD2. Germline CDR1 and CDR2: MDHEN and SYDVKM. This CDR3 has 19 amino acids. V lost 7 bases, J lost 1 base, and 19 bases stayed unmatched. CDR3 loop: CASMGGSASGRKESYEQYV. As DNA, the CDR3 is TGTGCCAGCATGGGCGGATCCGCTAGCGGGAGAAAGGAATCCTACGAGCAGTACGTC.

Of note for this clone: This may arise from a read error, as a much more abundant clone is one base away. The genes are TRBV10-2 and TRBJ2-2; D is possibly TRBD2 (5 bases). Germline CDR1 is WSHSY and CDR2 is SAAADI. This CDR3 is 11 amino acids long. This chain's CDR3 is CASSPPGEMFF. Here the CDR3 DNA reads TGCGCCAGCAGTCCTCCCGGGGAGATGTTTTTT.

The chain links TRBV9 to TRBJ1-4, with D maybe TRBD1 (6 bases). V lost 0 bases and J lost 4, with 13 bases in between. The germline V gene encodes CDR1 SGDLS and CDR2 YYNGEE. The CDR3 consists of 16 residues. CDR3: CASSVGGTGSNEKLFF. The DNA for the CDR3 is TGTGCCAGCAGCGTAGGAGGAACAGGGAGTAATGAAAAACTGTTTTTT. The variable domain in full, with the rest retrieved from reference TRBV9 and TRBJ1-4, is DSGVTQTPKHLITATGQRVTLRCSPRSGDLSVYWYQQSLDQGLQFLIQYYNGEERAKGNILERFSAQQFPDLHSELNLSSLELGDSALYFCASSVGGTGSNEKLFFGSGTQLSVL.

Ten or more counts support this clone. CDR3 sequence reads: CASSVEPGELFF. CDR3 coding DNA: TGTGCCAGCAGCGTGGAGCCCGGGGAGCTGTTTTTT. V gene TRBV2 combines with J gene TRBJ2-2; D is undetermined. V lost 6 bases and J 6 bases, leaving 8 bases between the germline ends. The CDR3 spans 12 residues. Germline values: CDR1 SNHLY, CDR2 FYNNEI.